This T cell receptor beta chain originates from a study of shared clonotypes between healthy human individuals. Profiling relied on immunoSEQ multiplex PCR, and the TCRdb table lists in-frame clones only, not all of them. The sample lists about 2 million clones, around 96% seen once, with roughly 1.1% in the top ten. It was CD45RO-negative cells, positively selected for CCR7, that made up naive CD8 cells, with terminally differentiated effector memory CD45RA+ cells excluded. The CDR3 contains 16 residues. Trimming removed 5 bases from V and 1 base from J, with 16 bases in between. Looked up from germline, CDR1 is MNHEY and CDR2 is SMNVEV (reference sequence).

The receptor comes from a young man in good health. This chain joins TRBV27 and TRBJ2-3; D perhaps matches TRBD2 (6 bases). Input material: naive CD8+ T cells sorted from blood. CDR3 in DNA: TGTGCCAGCAGTCCAATCTCGGGGGTTGGCACAGATACGCAGTATTTT. Translated: CASSPISGVGTDTQYF.